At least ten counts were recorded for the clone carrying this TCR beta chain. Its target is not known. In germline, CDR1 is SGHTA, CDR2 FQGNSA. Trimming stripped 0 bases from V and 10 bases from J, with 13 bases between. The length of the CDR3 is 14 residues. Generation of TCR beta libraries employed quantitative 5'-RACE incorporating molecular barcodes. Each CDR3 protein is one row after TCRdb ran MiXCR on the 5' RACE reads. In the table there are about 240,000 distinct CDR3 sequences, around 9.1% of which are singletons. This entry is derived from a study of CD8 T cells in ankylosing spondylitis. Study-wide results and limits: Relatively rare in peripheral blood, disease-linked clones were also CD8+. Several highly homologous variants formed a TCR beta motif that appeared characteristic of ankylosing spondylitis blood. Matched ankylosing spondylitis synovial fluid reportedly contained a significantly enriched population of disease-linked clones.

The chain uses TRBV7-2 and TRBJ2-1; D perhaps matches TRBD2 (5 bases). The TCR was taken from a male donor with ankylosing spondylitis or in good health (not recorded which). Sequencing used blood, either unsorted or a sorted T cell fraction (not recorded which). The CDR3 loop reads CASSLAPPRGEQFF. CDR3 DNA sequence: TGTGCCAGCAGCTTAGCGCCCCCTCGCGGGGAGCAGTTCTTC. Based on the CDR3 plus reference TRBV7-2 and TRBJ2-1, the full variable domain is GAGVSQSPSNKVTEKGKDVELRCDPISGHTALYWYRQSLGQGLEFLIYFQGNSAPDKSGLPSDRFSAERTGGSVSTLTIQRTQQEDSAVYLCASSLAPPRGEQFFGPGTRLTVL.